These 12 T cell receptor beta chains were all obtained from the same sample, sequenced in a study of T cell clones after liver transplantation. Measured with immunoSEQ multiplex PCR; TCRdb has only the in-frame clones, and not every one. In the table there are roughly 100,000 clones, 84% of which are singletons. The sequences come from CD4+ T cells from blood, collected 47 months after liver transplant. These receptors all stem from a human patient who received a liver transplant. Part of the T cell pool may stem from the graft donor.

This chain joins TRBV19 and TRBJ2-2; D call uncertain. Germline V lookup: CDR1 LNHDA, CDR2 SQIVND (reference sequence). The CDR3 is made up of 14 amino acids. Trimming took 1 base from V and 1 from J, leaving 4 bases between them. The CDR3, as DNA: TGTGCCAGTAGTATAGGCCAGAACACCGGGGAGCTGTTTTTT. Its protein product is CASSIGQNTGELFF.

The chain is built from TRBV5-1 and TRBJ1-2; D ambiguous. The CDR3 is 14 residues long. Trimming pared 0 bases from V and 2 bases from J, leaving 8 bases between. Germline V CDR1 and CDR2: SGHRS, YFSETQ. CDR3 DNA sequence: TGCGCCAGCAGCTTGGAGGCCGGGAACTATGGCTACACCTTC. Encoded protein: CASSLEAGNYGYTF.

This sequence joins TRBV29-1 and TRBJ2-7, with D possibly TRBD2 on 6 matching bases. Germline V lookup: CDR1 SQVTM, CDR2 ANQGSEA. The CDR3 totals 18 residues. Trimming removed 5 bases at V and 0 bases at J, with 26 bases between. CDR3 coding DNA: TGCAGCGTTCCCCAATGGAGGAATCGGGGGATCCTCTCCTACGAGCAGTACTTC. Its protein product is CSVPQWRNRGILSYEQYF.

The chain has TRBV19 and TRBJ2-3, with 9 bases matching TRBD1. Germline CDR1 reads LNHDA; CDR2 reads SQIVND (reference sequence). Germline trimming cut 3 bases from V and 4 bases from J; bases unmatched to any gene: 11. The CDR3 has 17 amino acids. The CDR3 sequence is CASSIIKGTGRPDTQYF. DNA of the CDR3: TGTGCCAGTAGTATTATAAAGGGGACAGGGCGACCAGATACGCAGTATTTT.

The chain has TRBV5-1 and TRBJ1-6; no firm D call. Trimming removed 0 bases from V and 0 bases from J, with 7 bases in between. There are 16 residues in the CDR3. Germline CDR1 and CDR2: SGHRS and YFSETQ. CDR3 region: CASSLGSSSYNSPLHF. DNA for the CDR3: TGCGCCAGCAGCTTGGGCTCGAGCTCCTATAATTCACCCCTCCACTTT. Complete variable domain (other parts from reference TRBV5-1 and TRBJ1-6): KAGVTQTPRYLIKTRGQQVTLSCSPISGHRSVSWYQQTPGQGLQFLFEYFSETQRNKGNFPGRFSGRQFSNSRSEMNVSTLELGDSALYLCASSLGSSSYNSPLHFGNGTRLTVT.

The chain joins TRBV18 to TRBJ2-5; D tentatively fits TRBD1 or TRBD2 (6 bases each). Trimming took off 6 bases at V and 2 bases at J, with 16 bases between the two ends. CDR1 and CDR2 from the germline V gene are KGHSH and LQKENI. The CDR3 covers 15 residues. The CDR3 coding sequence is TGTGCCAGCTCCGAGGGGGGACGGGGACAAGAGACCCAGTACTTC. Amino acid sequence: CASSEGGRGQETQYF.

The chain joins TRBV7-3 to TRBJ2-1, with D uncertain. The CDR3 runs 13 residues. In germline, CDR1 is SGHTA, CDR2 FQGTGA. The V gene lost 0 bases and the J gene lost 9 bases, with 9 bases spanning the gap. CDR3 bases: TGTGCCAGCAGCTTAACCCCCGGGTTTGAGCAGTTCTTC. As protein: CASSLTPGFEQFF.

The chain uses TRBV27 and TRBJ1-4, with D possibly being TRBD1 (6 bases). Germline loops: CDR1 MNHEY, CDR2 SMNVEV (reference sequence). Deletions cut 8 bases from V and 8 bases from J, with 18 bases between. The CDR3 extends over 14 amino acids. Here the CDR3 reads CASGFGGAREKLFF. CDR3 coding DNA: TGTGCCAGCGGGTTCGGGGGGGCAAGAGAAAAACTGTTTTTT.

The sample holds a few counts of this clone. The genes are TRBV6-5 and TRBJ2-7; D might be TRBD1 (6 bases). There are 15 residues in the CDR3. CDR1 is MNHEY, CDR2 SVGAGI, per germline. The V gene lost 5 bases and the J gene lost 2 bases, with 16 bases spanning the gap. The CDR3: CASSSFEQGPYEQYF. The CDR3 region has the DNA TGTGCCAGCAGTAGTTTTGAACAGGGACCCTACGAGCAGTACTTC.

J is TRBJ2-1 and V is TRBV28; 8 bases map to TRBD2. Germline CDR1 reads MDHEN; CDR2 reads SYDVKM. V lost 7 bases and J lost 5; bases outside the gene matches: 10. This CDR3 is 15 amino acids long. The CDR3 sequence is CASIEERLANNEQFF. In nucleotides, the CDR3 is TGTGCCAGCATTGAGGAGCGACTAGCGAACAATGAGCAGTTCTTC.

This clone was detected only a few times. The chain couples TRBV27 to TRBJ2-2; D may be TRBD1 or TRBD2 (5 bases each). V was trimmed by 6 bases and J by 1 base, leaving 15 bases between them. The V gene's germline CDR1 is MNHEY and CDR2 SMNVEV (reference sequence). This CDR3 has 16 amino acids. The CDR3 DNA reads TGTGCCAGCAGAGGCCAGGGACGGCTGAACACCGGGGAGCTGTTTTTT. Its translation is CASRGQGRLNTGELFF.

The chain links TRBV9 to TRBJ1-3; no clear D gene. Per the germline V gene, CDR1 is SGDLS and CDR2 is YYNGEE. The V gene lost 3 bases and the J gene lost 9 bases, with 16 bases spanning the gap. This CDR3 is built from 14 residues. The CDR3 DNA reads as TGTGCCAGCAGCGAAGACATGGGCCGGGGCACCATATATTTT. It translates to CASSEDMGRGTIYF. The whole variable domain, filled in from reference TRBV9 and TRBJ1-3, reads DSGVTQTPKHLITATGQRVTLRCSPRSGDLSVYWYQQSLDQGLQFLIQYYNGEERAKGNILERFSAQQFPDLHSELNLSSLELGDSALYFCASSEDMGRGTIYFGEGSWLTVV.